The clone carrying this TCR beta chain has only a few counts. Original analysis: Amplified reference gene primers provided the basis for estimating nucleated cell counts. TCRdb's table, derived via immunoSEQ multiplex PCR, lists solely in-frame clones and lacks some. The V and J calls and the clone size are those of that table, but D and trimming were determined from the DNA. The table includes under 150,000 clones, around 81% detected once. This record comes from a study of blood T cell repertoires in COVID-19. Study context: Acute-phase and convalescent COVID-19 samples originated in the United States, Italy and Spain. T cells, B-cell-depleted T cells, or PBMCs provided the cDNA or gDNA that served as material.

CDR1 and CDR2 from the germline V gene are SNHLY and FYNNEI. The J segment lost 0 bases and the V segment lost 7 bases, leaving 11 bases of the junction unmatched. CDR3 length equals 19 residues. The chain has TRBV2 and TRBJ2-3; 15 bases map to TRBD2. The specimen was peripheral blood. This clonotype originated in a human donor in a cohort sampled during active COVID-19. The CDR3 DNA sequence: TGTGCCAGCACCCTAGACCAGGGACTAGCGGGGGGCAGCACAGATACGCAGTATTTT. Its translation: CASTLDQGLAGGSTDTQYF.